The clone carrying this TCR beta chain was picked up a small number of times. The study drew the donors from its approximately 110-subject validation cohort, separate from the approximately 700-subject first cohort. The data originate from a study of cytomegalovirus exposure and HLA in healthy donors. The CDR3 contains 15 residues. Germline V gene lookup returns CDR1 LGHNA and CDR2 YSLEER. V shed 0 bases and J shed 4 bases, with 12 bases lying between them. Method: immunoSEQ multiplex PCR; TCRdb's copy keeps in-frame clones and lacks some. The sample contains about 160,000 clones, roughly 80% of which appear only once.

The sequencing sample was made of PBMCs. The TCR originated in a man in his thirties or forties in good health and CMV-seropositive. The chain employs TRBV4-3 and TRBJ1-2; D remains ambiguous. CDR3 loop: CASSQDRGRPYGYTF. CDR3 DNA: TGCGCCAGCAGCCAAGATCGAGGCAGACCCTATGGCTACACCTTC.